These 9 T cell receptor beta chains share one sample of origin, sequenced in a study of a mutant IDH1 vaccine in newly diagnosed glioma (dated by TCRdb to about 2021). Their antigen targets remain unknown. Taken with the paper, the label for time point translates to: week 5, during vaccination. A 20-mer mutant IDH1 peptide at 300 micrograms in Montanide made up each vaccine dose, which was injected subcutaneously together with topical imiquimod. To prepare the library, the immunoSEQ multiplex PCR assay was applied. The table comes from immuneACCESS by way of TCRdb, which keeps in-frame sequences with V and J called. Part of the clones is missing from these tables; in studies checked, under half for an unresolved V gene and the rest for unknown reasons. This sample gives 60,000 or so clones in total; approximately 90% of them show up just once. The top ten hold roughly 5% of the sample. This material consisted of PBMCs, taken from a glioma patient whose treatment included an IDH1 peptide vaccine. These receptor sequences come from a woman in her thirties or forties with glioma.

This chain connects TRBV9 to TRBJ2-7, with 8 bases identical to TRBD1. The CDR3 covers 15 residues. CDR1 is SGDLS and CDR2 is YYNGEE in the germline V gene. V dropped 0 bases and J dropped 5; count of bases not matched to a gene: 7. CDR3 bases: TGTGCCAGCAGCGTAGGCAGACAGGGGTCCAACGAGCAGTACTTC. This gives the protein CASSVGRQGSNEQYF. Full variable domain (outside the CDR3, taken from reference TRBV9 and TRBJ2-7): DSGVTQTPKHLITATGQRVTLRCSPRSGDLSVYWYQQSLDQGLQFLIQYYNGEERAKGNILERFSAQQFPDLHSELNLSSLELGDSALYFCASSVGRQGSNEQYFGPGTRLTVT.

The CDR3 here is CATSRDQVGKETQYF. The CDR3, as DNA: TGTGCCACCAGCAGAGATCAAGTCGGGAAAGAGACCCAGTACTTC. The chain has TRBV15 and TRBJ2-5; a possible D gene is TRBD2 (5 bases). Germline CDR1 and CDR2: LNHNV and YYDKDF (reference sequence). The V end was cut by 0 bases, the J end by 3 bases, with 11 bases between. The CDR3 covers 15 residues. The complete variable domain, with remaining parts taken from reference TRBV15 and TRBJ2-5, reads DAMVIQNPRYQVTQFGKPVTLSCSQTLNHNVMYWYQQKSSQAPKLLFHYYDKDFNNEADTPDNFQSRRPNTSFCFLDIRSPGLGDTAMYLCATSRDQVGKETQYFGPGTRLLVL.

The chain carries TRBV5-1 and TRBJ2-1; no clear D gene. Trimming pared 0 bases from V and 4 bases from J, leaving 8 bases between. Germline values: CDR1 SGHRS, CDR2 YFSETQ. CDR3 length: 14 residues. CDR3 loop: CASSLAEGYNEQFF. In DNA, the CDR3 is TGCGCCAGCAGCTTGGCCGAAGGTTACAATGAGCAGTTCTTC. The whole variable domain, filled in from reference TRBV5-1 and TRBJ2-1, reads KAGVTQTPRYLIKTRGQQVTLSCSPISGHRSVSWYQQTPGQGLQFLFEYFSETQRNKGNFPGRFSGRQFSNSRSEMNVSTLELGDSALYLCASSLAEGYNEQFFGPGTRLTVL.

This chain links TRBV6-1 with TRBJ1-5; D not certain. CDR3 length: 15 amino acids. Germline lookup yields CDR1 MNHNS and CDR2 SASEGT. Trimming pared 3 bases from V and 2 bases from J, leaving 11 bases between. CDR3 loop: CASSDDTLGNQPQHF. The CDR3 coding sequence is TGTGCCAGCAGTGATGACACGTTAGGCAATCAGCCCCAGCATTTT.

The chain couples TRBV5-1 to TRBJ2-7; TRBD1 agrees at 9 bases. The CDR3 runs to 14 residues. V dropped 3 bases and J dropped 5; count of bases not matched to a gene: 6. Germline V gives CDR1 SGHRS, CDR2 YFSETQ. As DNA, the CDR3 is TGCGCCAGCAGCTCGGGACAGGGCAGTAACGAGCAGTACTTC. It encodes CASSSGQGSNEQYF.

J is TRBJ2-7 and V is TRBV4-1; D perhaps matches TRBD1 (5 bases). Trimming took 2 bases from V and 1 from J, leaving 12 bases between them. The CDR3 sequence is 15 residues long. Looked up from germline, CDR1 is MGHRA and CDR2 is YSYEKL. CDR3 sequence: CASSQLKGYSYEQYF. In nucleotides, the CDR3 is TGCGCCAGCAGCCAATTGAAGGGGTATTCCTACGAGCAGTACTTC.

The chain combines TRBV19 with TRBJ2-1; 8 bases are shared with TRBD1. The CDR3 is made up of 14 amino acids. Per the germline V gene, CDR1 is LNHDA and CDR2 is SQIVND (reference sequence). The V segment lost 5 bases and the J segment 6 bases; nucleotides outside the gene matches: 6. The CDR3 protein is CASSDGQGGNEQFF. The CDR3 DNA reads as TGTGCCAGTAGTGATGGACAGGGAGGCAATGAGCAGTTCTTC.

The rearrangement joins TRBV28 to TRBJ2-7; 11 nucleotides line up with TRBD2. The junction had 22 bases not matched to a gene; V was cut back by 3 bases and J by 3 bases. Germline loops: CDR1 MDHEN, CDR2 SYDVKM. The CDR3 extends over 21 amino acids. In nucleotides, the CDR3 is TGTGCCAGCAGTTTTTCACTATTTGGGGTTAGCGGGAGGGCCTTCAACTACGAGCAGTACTTC. This codes for CASSFSLFGVSGRAFNYEQYF.

The chain is built from TRBV14 and TRBJ2-7, with 7 bases identical to TRBD2. The CDR3 is 14 residues long. Germline CDR1 SGHDN, CDR2 FVKESK. The junction had 4 bases not matched to a gene; V was cut back by 2 bases and J by 3 bases. CDR3 coding DNA: TGTGCCAGCAGCCAAATGGGACTAAACTACGAGCAGTACTTC. It specifies CASSQMGLNYEQYF.